A single sample is the source of the 24 T cell receptor beta chains below, sequenced in a study of blood T cell repertoires in COVID-19. Assay: immunoSEQ multiplex PCR; the TCRdb copy retains only in-frame clones and omits some. The profile shows some 350,000 clones, around 87% of them singletons. Material: PBMCs or T cells enriched from blood (not recorded which). Receptor source: a man between 18 and 35 years old who had recovered from COVID-19.

This chain joins TRBV10-1 and TRBJ2-7, with 8 positions matching TRBD1. Germline trimming cut 5 bases from V and 3 bases from J; bases unmatched to any gene: 9. This CDR3 has 15 residues. CDR1 and CDR2 from the germline V gene are WNHNN and SYGVQD (reference sequence). CDR3 sequence: CASSMTAGGFYEQYF. CDR3 DNA: TGCGCCAGCAGTATGACGGCAGGGGGCTTCTACGAGCAGTACTTC.

The chain has TRBV11-3 and TRBJ2-1; 14 bases match TRBD2. CDR1 and CDR2 (germline): SGHNT, YENEEA. The CDR3 is 14 amino acids. The J segment lost 12 bases and the V segment lost 5 bases, leaving 6 bases of the junction unmatched. As DNA, the CDR3 is TGTGCCAGCAGCGATGGGACTAGCGGGAGTTGGCAGTTCTTC. Its translation: CASSDGTSGSWQFF.

The chain joins TRBV18 to TRBJ2-1, with TRBD1 matching 8 bases. The germline V gene encodes CDR1 KGHSH and CDR2 LQKENI. This CDR3 contains 15 residues. V lost 3 bases, J lost 1 base, and 2 bases stayed unmatched. CDR3 amino acids: CASSPGTGSYNEQFF. CDR3 in DNA: TGTGCCAGCTCACCCGGGACAGGTTCCTACAATGAGCAGTTCTTC.

The rearrangement uses TRBV7-9 and TRBJ1-4; perhaps TRBD1 as D (5 bases). V was trimmed by 1 base and J by 11 bases, leaving 8 bases between them. The germline V gene has CDR1 SEHNR and CDR2 FQNEAQ (reference sequence). This CDR3 contains 12 residues. In DNA form, the CDR3 reads TGTGCCAGCAGCTTAGAAAGGGGTAAACTGTTTTTT. This translates into CASSLERGKLFF.

This clone came up once. The chain is built from TRBV24-1 and TRBJ1-2, with D perhaps TRBD1 (5 bases). The germline V gene has CDR1 KGHDR and CDR2 SFDVKD. The CDR3 is 13 residues long. V shed 12 bases and J shed 4 bases, with 17 bases lying between them. As DNA, the CDR3 is TGTGCCGCTCAGAGAGGGGAGGCCTATGGCTACACCTTC. As protein: CAAQRGEAYGYTF.

The V and J genes are TRBV10-3 and TRBJ1-2; TRBD1 aligns across 7 bases. The germline V gene encodes CDR1 ENHRY and CDR2 SYGVKD. V lost 0 bases to trimming and J lost 2 bases; unmatched junction nucleotides: 6. This CDR3 spans 16 amino acids. The CDR3 protein is CAISESKVTGNYGYTF. CDR3 in DNA: TGTGCCATCAGTGAGTCGAAGGTGACAGGGAACTATGGCTACACCTTC.

The chain is built from TRBV15 and TRBJ1-1; perhaps TRBD1 as D (5 bases). This CDR3 is 12 amino acids long. The germline V and J ends were trimmed by 1 base and 7 bases, with 7 bases remaining between them. Looked up from germline, CDR1 is LNHNV and CDR2 is YYDKDF (reference sequence). Here the CDR3 DNA reads TGTGCCACCAGCAGAGCCAGGGTTGAAGCTTTCTTT. Protein sequence: CATSRARVEAFF.

The chain joins TRBV25-1 to TRBJ1-2; 9 bases align to TRBD1. CDR3 length: 14 amino acids. With 4 bases clipped from V and 8 bases from J, the junction kept 8 bases outside the gene matches. Germline V gene lookup returns CDR1 MGHDK and CDR2 SYGVNS. The CDR3 region is CASSVTGQGGGYTF. Written as DNA, the CDR3 is TGTGCCAGCAGTGTGACGGGACAGGGTGGAGGCTACACCTTC.

The rearrangement uses TRBV6-2 or TRBV6-3 and TRBJ1-2, with 8 bases fitting TRBD1. V dropped 5 bases and J dropped 4; count of bases not matched to a gene: 6. Per germline, CDR1 MNHEY and CDR2 SVGEGT. CDR3 length equals 14 residues. CDR3 DNA: TGTGCCAGCAGTCCAGGGACAGGATCCTATGGCTACACCTTC. Encoded protein: CASSPGTGSYGYTF.

The rearrangement uses TRBV18 and TRBJ1-1; unclear D gene. Trimming removed 4 bases from V and 3 bases from J, with 12 bases in between. This CDR3 is 14 amino acids long. Germline values: CDR1 KGHSH, CDR2 LQKENI. CDR3 amino acids: CASSLDTAHTEAFF. For the CDR3, the DNA is TGTGCCAGCTCACTAGACACTGCCCACACTGAAGCTTTCTTT.

The J gene is TRBJ2-5, the V gene TRBV5-1, with a possible D match to TRBD1 (5 bases). Germline CDR1 is SGHRS and CDR2 is YFSETQ. This CDR3 region has 15 residues. Trimming took off 0 bases at V and 3 bases at J, with 12 bases between the two ends. CDR3: CASSLGWGREETQYF. The CDR3 DNA is TGCGCCAGCAGCTTGGGGTGGGGCCGGGAAGAGACCCAGTACTTC. Together with reference TRBV5-1 and TRBJ2-5, the CDR3 gives the full variable domain: KAGVTQTPRYLIKTRGQQVTLSCSPISGHRSVSWYQQTPGQGLQFLFEYFSETQRNKGNFPGRFSGRQFSNSRSEMNVSTLELGDSALYLCASSLGWGREETQYFGPGTRLLVL.

This chain links TRBV28 with TRBJ2-3; TRBD2 matches at 11 bases. The CDR3 spans 16 residues. The germline V gene encodes CDR1 MDHEN and CDR2 SYDVKM. The ends lost 3 bases at V and 1 base at J; junction bases unmatched: 3. In nucleotides, the CDR3 is TGTGCCAGCAGTTTCCTTAGCGGGAGGGGCACAGATACGCAGTATTTT. This gives the protein CASSFLSGRGTDTQYF.

The genes are TRBV18 and TRBJ2-5; maybe TRBD2 (6 bases). V dropped 3 bases and J dropped 5 bases, with 13 bases sitting between them. Per the germline V gene, CDR1 is KGHSH and CDR2 is LQKENI. The CDR3 runs to 14 residues. The DNA for the CDR3 is TGTGCCAGCTCACCGAGTAGCGGTTTTGAGACCCAGTACTTC. This translates into CASSPSSGFETQYF.

V gene TRBV4-2 combines with J gene TRBJ2-5; D not certain. V gave up 4 bases and J gave up 5 bases, with 8 bases separating them. Germline V gene data show CDR1 as LGHNA and CDR2 as YNFKEQ. The CDR3 consists of 12 residues. The DNA for the CDR3 is TGTGCCAGCAGCCCGTCCTCCGAGACCCAGTACTTC. It encodes CASSPSSETQYF.

The J gene is TRBJ2-5, the V gene TRBV9, with a weak D call TRBD2 (5 bases). This CDR3 spans 14 amino acids. Germline values: CDR1 SGDLS, CDR2 YYNGEE. Trimming removed 4 bases from V and 2 bases from J, with 12 bases in between. The CDR3 loop reads CASSFSSGQETQYF. In DNA, the CDR3 is TGTGCCAGCAGCTTCTCAAGCGGTCAAGAGACCCAGTACTTC.

The chain links TRBV12-3 or TRBV12-4 to TRBJ2-1; perhaps TRBD1 as D (6 bases). The ends were cut back, 10 bases at V and 5 bases at J, with 12 bases in the middle. The CDR3 extends over 12 amino acids. The CDR3 loop reads CATTQGDNEQFF. CDR3 in DNA: TGTGCCACCACACAGGGCGACAATGAGCAGTTCTTC.

V is TRBV19 and J is TRBJ1-2, with 8 bases fitting TRBD1. V trimming: 7 bases; J trimming: 7 bases; junction bases outside the gene matches: 11. CDR1 LNHDA and CDR2 SQIVND come from the germline V gene (reference sequence). This CDR3 has 14 amino acids. CDR3 region: CASTDPDRAGGYTF. The CDR3 DNA reads TGTGCCAGTACCGACCCGGACAGGGCGGGTGGCTACACCTTC.

The sample holds one count of this clone. CDR3 in amino acids: CASSQGQARSTEAFF. The DNA of the CDR3 is TGTGCCAGCAGCCAAGGACAGGCGAGGAGCACTGAAGCTTTCTTT. This sequence joins TRBV3-1 (or the pseudogene TRBV3-2) and TRBJ1-1, with D possibly TRBD1 on 6 matching bases. The CDR3 length is 15 residues. The germline gives CDR1 LGHDT, CDR2 YNNKEL (reference sequence). Between the trimmed V and J ends, which lost 1 base and 4 bases, there was a span of 13 bases.

J is TRBJ2-1 and V is TRBV9; 11 bases agree with TRBD2. Germline CDR1 and CDR2: SGDLS and YYNGEE. The trim removed 1 base at V and 3 bases at J, leaving 3 bases unmatched. The CDR3 covers 16 residues. The DNA for the CDR3 is TGTGCCAGCAGCGTACACCTAGCGGGAGGCTACAATGAGCAGTTCTTC. Encoded protein: CASSVHLAGGYNEQFF.

The chain couples TRBV28 to TRBJ2-3, with 8 bases that match TRBD2. The CDR3 has 17 amino acids. Germline values: CDR1 MDHEN, CDR2 SYDVKM. The junction had 14 bases not matched to a gene; V was cut back by 5 bases and J by 4 bases. The CDR3 DNA sequence: TGTGCCAGCAGTGCTTCGGAGCGGGAGTCTTTTGCAGATACGCAGTATTTT. This sequence encodes CASSASERESFADTQYF.

The V gene is TRBV9, the J gene TRBJ1-5; D gene ambiguous. From germline, CDR1 is SGDLS and CDR2 YYNGEE. Trimming took 2 bases from V and 5 from J, leaving 8 bases between them. The CDR3 extends over 13 amino acids. The DNA for the CDR3 is TGTGCCAGCAGCGTCACGGGATATCAGCCCCAGCATTTT. Translated, it gives CASSVTGYQPQHF.

The rearrangement uses TRBV6-5 and TRBJ2-5; 8 bases align to TRBD1. Germline loops: CDR1 MNHEY, CDR2 SVGAGI. The CDR3 has 16 amino acids. Trimming at V came to 0 bases and at J to 2 bases, leaving 5 bases not matched to a gene. The CDR3 DNA reads TGTGCCAGCAGTTACTCTGGGACAGGCAGGCAAGAGACCCAGTACTTC. Translating gives CASSYSGTGRQETQYF.

Here the CDR3 DNA reads TGTGCCAGCAGCCGGTCCCAATCAGGGGCTAGTGATACGCAGTATTTT. This encodes CASSRSQSGASDTQYF. V gene TRBV3-1 (or the pseudogene TRBV3-2) combines with J gene TRBJ2-3, with TRBD1 as a possible D gene (6 bases). V was trimmed by 4 bases and J by 6 bases, leaving 20 bases between them. Germline V gene data show CDR1 as LGHDT and CDR2 as YNNKEL (reference sequence). CDR3 length equals 16 residues.

The V and J genes are TRBV6-5 and TRBJ1-1, with D possibly TRBD1 on 5 matching bases. This CDR3 has 14 amino acids. CDR1 and CDR2 (germline): MNHEY, SVGAGI. Trimming took 9 bases from V and 1 from J, leaving 15 bases between them. The CDR3 DNA sequence: TGTGCCAGTGGGGATTGGGGGGAGAACACTGAAGCTTTCTTT. This gives the protein CASGDWGENTEAFF.